This T cell receptor beta chain was sequenced in a study of blood T cell repertoires in COVID-19. Across the study: Some COVID-19 samples were acute and others convalescent; all came from the United States, Italy and Spain. The cDNA or gDNA used as material had been derived from T cells, B-cell-depleted T cells, or PBMCs.

Authors' data handling: Amplification of reference gene primers provided the estimated nucleated cell counts. The repertoire was sequenced with immunoSEQ multiplex PCR; TCRdb's copy has only in-frame clones and lacks some. V and J calls and clone size come straight from that table; D and trimming were deduced from the DNA. This table has 150,000 to 200,000 clones, about 90% appearing once. This TCR was recovered from a man aged 25 to 40 with COVID-19, enrolled during active disease. The sample consisted of peripheral blood.

The CDR3 loop reads CATSGSPYEQYF. CDR3 in DNA: TGTGCCACCTCGGGTTCGCCCTACGAGCAGTACTTC. The chain links TRBV10-3 to TRBJ2-7; D not resolved. There are 12 residues in the CDR3. The V end lost 10 bases, the J end lost 2 bases, and 12 bases lay between the germline ends. The V gene's germline CDR1 is ENHRY and CDR2 SYGVKD.